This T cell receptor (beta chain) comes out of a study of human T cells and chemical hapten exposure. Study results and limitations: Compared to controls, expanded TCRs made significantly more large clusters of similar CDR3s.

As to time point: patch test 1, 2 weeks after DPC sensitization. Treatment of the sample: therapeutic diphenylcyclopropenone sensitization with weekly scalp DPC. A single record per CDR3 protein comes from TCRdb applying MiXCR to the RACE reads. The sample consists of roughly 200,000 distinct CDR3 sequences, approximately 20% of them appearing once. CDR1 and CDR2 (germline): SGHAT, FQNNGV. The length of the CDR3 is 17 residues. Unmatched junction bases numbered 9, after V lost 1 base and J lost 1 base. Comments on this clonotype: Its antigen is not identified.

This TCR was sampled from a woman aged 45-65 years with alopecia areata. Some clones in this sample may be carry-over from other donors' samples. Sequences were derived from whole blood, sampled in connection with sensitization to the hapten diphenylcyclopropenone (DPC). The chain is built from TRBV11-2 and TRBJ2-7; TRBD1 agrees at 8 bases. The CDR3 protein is CASSLVVQGAKSYEQYF. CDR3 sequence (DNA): TGTGCCAGCAGCTTAGTGGTCCAGGGGGCCAAATCCTACGAGCAGTACTTC.